The 26 T cell receptor beta chains below come from one sample, sequenced in a study of blood T cells in healthy people across ages. The second PCR ran about 6 to 12 cycles with a sample-barcoded 5' primer and J-beta primers. Each CDR3 protein is one row after TCRdb ran MiXCR on the 5' RACE reads. The table has fewer than 1,200,000 distinct CDR3 sequences, about 25% seen once. The same sample was also used in a study of T cells of mothers and their children.

Material: blood. These receptors were collected from a girl aged 2-10 years in good health.

This clonotype has more than one count but fewer than ten. The J gene is TRBJ1-4, the V gene TRBV13, with D tentatively TRBD1 (5 bases). The CDR3 sequence is 15 residues long. CDR1 and CDR2 (germline): PRHDT, FYEKMQ (reference sequence). Trimming took off 2 bases at V and 8 bases at J, with 15 bases between the two ends. Written as DNA, the CDR3 is TGTGCCAGCAGCTTAATTGGGGCACAGGCCGAAAAACTGTTTTTT. Protein: CASSLIGAQAEKLFF.

The chain couples TRBV29-1 to TRBJ2-5; possibly TRBD1 or TRBD2 for D (5 bases each). Germline CDR1 SQVTM, CDR2 ANQGSEA. V gave up 2 bases and J gave up 7 bases, with 17 bases separating them. CDR3 length: 14 residues. CDR3 bases: TGCAGCGTTGAATGGGGGTCAGCCTTGGGGACCCAGTACTTC. Its protein product is CSVEWGSALGTQYF.

The chain has TRBV27 and TRBJ2-7; 10 nucleotides agree with TRBD2. Per the germline V gene, CDR1 is MNHEY and CDR2 is SMNVEV (reference sequence). The CDR3 loop spans 16 amino acids. Losses at the gene ends were 7 bases for V and 7 bases for J; bases not matched to a gene: 16. The CDR3 here is CASMSSGRIIASEQYF. In DNA form, the CDR3 reads TGTGCCAGCATGTCTAGCGGGAGAATCATCGCTAGTGAGCAGTACTTC.

This clonotype showed up many times. DNA of the CDR3: TGTGCCAGCAGACGGACAGGGGATGGCTACACCTTC. As protein: CASRRTGDGYTF. The genes are TRBV5-6 and TRBJ1-2; 9 bases are a match to TRBD1. This CDR3 spans 12 amino acids. J lost 6 bases, V lost 5 bases, and 2 bases had no gene match. Germline CDR1 is SGHDT and CDR2 is YYEEEE. The entire variable domain, with the rest obtained from reference TRBV5-6 and TRBJ1-2, is as follows: DAGVTQSPTHLIKTRGQQVTLRCSPKSGHDTVSWYQQALGQGPQFIFQYYEEEERQRGNFPDRFSGHQFPNYSSELNVNALLLGDSALYLCASRRTGDGYTFGSGTRLTVV.

This chain uses TRBV4-3 with TRBJ1-1; TRBD1 agrees at 7 bases. Trimming took 3 bases from V and 0 from J; bases not matched to a gene: 4. The CDR3 extends over 15 amino acids. The germline CDR1 and CDR2 sequences are LGHNA and YSLEER. The CDR3 loop is CASSQQTGLNTEAFF. The CDR3 DNA sequence: TGCGCCAGCAGCCAGCAGACAGGGCTGAACACTGAAGCTTTCTTT.

This clonotype was picked up a small number of times. This chain joins TRBV11-2 and TRBJ1-4, with D possibly TRBD1 on 5 matching bases. V gave up 1 base and J gave up 8 bases, with 14 bases separating them. Germline V CDR1 and CDR2: SGHAT, FQNNGV. CDR3 size: 15 residues. CDR3 in DNA: TGTGCCAGCAGCTTAGGGGGGGTCGTAGGAGAAAAACTGTTTTTT. Protein product: CASSLGGVVGEKLFF.

The chain links TRBV12-3 or TRBV12-4 to TRBJ2-7, with TRBD1 as a possible D gene (5 bases). CDR3 length equals 15 residues. V lost 7 bases and J lost 2, with 18 bases in between. The CDR3 region has the DNA TGTGCCAGCACCGTGGAAGGGGTAGGGGCCTACGAGCAGTACTTC. Its translation is CASTVEGVGAYEQYF.

The rearrangement links TRBV21-1 to TRBJ2-7. TRBV21-1 is a pseudogene locus. The CDR3 is made up of 10 amino acids. The CDR3 protein is CASSILEQYF. The CDR3 DNA follows: TGTGCCAGCAGCATACTCGAGCAGTACTTC.

This clonotype was found a few times. This chain connects TRBV7-2 to TRBJ2-3, with D possibly TRBD1 on 6 matching bases. The CDR3 covers 14 residues. The germline gives CDR1 SGHTA, CDR2 FQGNSA. V shed 5 bases and J shed 3 bases, with 12 bases lying between them. CDR3 bases: TGTGCCAGCAGCCCTAGACAGGTTACAGATACGCAGTATTTT. Protein: CASSPRQVTDTQYF.

The rearrangement uses TRBV20-1 and TRBJ2-5, with no clear D. There are 14 residues in the CDR3. Trimming took off 6 bases at V and 1 base at J, with 15 bases between the two ends. Germline CDR1 DFQATT, CDR2 SNEGSKA (reference sequence). In nucleotides, the CDR3 is TGCAGTGCCTCGAAATTAGGCCTCCAAGAGACCCAGTACTTC. It codes for CSASKLGLQETQYF.

In its sample, this clonotype was seen a few times. This chain uses TRBV28 with TRBJ2-5; tentatively, D is TRBD2 (6 bases). Near its end, the DNA agrees better with TRBJ2-7, so the J call may be wrong. The V gene's germline CDR1 is MDHEN and CDR2 SYDVKM. The CDR3 extends over 15 amino acids. The CDR3 spells CASSLWVGGTYEQYF. The CDR3 DNA reads TGTGCCAGCAGTTTATGGGTGGGCGGGACCTACGAGCAGTACTTC.

This clonotype was detected a few times. CDR3 nucleotide sequence: TGTGCCAGCAGCGACAGTGCGCGGGGAAGGGCTTTCTTT. Translating gives CASSDSARGRAFF. This chain uses TRBV6-1 with TRBJ1-1, with a weak D call TRBD1 (5 bases). V shed 6 bases and J shed 11 bases, with 19 bases lying between them. The CDR3 loop spans 13 amino acids. Germline values: CDR1 MNHNS, CDR2 SASEGT.

The chain employs TRBV15 and TRBJ2-7; 11 nucleotides agree with TRBD2. CDR3 length equals 14 residues. Germline V CDR1 and CDR2: LNHNV, YYDKDF (reference sequence). J lost 5 bases, V lost 5 bases, and 5 bases had no gene match. Written as DNA, the CDR3 is TGTGCCACCAGCCAACTAGCGGGAGAGGACGAGCAGTACTTC. Its translation is CATSQLAGEDEQYF.

This clonotype has only a few counts. The chain recombines TRBV5-1 with TRBJ2-2, with D possibly matching TRBD1 (5 bases). Trimming stripped 4 bases from V and 1 base from J, with 11 bases between. Germline CDR1 SGHRS, CDR2 YFSETQ. The CDR3 totals 15 residues. The CDR3, as DNA: TGCGCCAGCAGCGGTGCCAGGGTGAACACCGGGGAGCTGTTTTTT. As protein: CASSGARVNTGELFF.

The J gene is TRBJ1-1, the V gene TRBV29-1, with unresolved D. V was cut by 6 bases and J by 1 base, with 12 bases left in between. Germline V lookup: CDR1 SQVTM, CDR2 ANQGSEA. The CDR3 length is 13 residues. CDR3 nucleotides: TGCAGCGTCGGTTGGGAGGAGAACACTGAAGCTTTCTTT. Translated, it gives CSVGWEENTEAFF.

On this clonotype itself: Relative to the germline gene, one junction end is altered; a read error may explain this. The V gene is TRBV5-6, the J gene TRBJ1-1; D unclear. Germline V CDR1 and CDR2: SGHDT, YYEEEE. This CDR3 has 13 residues. The CDR3 nucleotides are TGTGCCAGCAGCTTGTTGGTTCGCACTGAAGCTTCCTTT. Translating gives CASSLLVRTEASF.

This clonotype was detected only once. The DNA of the CDR3 is TGTGCCAGCTCACCATTGGACACAACCTACGAGCAGTACTTC. This gives the protein CASSPLDTTYEQYF. The chain carries TRBV18 and TRBJ2-5; a weak D match, TRBD1 (5 bases). The J call may be incorrect, as the DNA end agrees better with TRBJ2-7. The CDR3 is 14 residues long. Germline CDR1 KGHSH, CDR2 LQKENI.

This clonotype has just a few counts. The gene calls are TRBV20-1 and TRBJ2-7; tentatively, D is TRBD1 or TRBD2 (5 bases each). The CDR3 runs 15 residues. V was cut by 0 bases and J by 7 bases, with 19 bases left in between. Germline values: CDR1 DFQATT, CDR2 SNEGSKA (reference sequence). CDR3 residues: CSARDGGAAAGEQYF. In nucleotides, the CDR3 is TGCAGTGCTAGAGACGGTGGGGCGGCCGCGGGTGAGCAGTACTTC.

V and J are TRBV18 and TRBJ1-4, with 8 bases aligning to TRBD1. Germline assignment: CDR1 KGHSH and CDR2 LQKENI. With V trimmed by 3 bases and J by 8 bases, 5 bases remained unmatched. The CDR3 extends over 14 amino acids. In nucleotides, the CDR3 is TGTGCCAGCTCACCGAGGACAGGGATGGAAAAACTGTTTTTT. This sequence encodes CASSPRTGMEKLFF.

The V gene is TRBV9, the J gene TRBJ2-1; a possible D gene is TRBD2 (6 bases). Germline CDR1 SGDLS, CDR2 YYNGEE. Trimming pared 6 bases from V and 7 bases from J, leaving 20 bases between. This CDR3 region has 15 residues. The CDR3 nucleotides read TGTGCCAGCACGTTCTCGGCGGGGCCGGGAAATGAGCAGTTCTTC. Protein sequence: CASTFSAGPGNEQFF.

The rearrangement links TRBV27 to TRBJ2-3, with 8 bases fitting TRBD2. V shed 2 bases, J shed 8 bases, and the junction held 15 bases outside the gene matches. There are 17 residues in the CDR3. From germline, CDR1 is MNHEY and CDR2 SMNVEV (reference sequence). CDR3 amino acids: CASSLPEGRGVDRTQYF. The DNA of the CDR3 is TGTGCCAGCAGTTTACCCGAGGGGCGGGGGGTTGATCGTACGCAGTATTTT.

V gene TRBV9 combines with J gene TRBJ1-5, with 9 bases lining up with TRBD1. Germline lookup yields CDR1 SGDLS and CDR2 YYNGEE. With 2 bases clipped from V and 11 bases from J, the junction kept 11 bases outside the gene matches. The CDR3 covers 15 residues. The CDR3 protein is CASSVTQGALRSQHF. As DNA, the CDR3 is TGTGCCAGCAGCGTGACACAGGGGGCGTTGAGGTCCCAGCATTTT.

This clonotype was observed a few times. V is TRBV5-6 and J is TRBJ2-2, with 10 positions matching TRBD2. The CDR3 contains 16 residues. V was clipped by 0 bases and J by 3 bases; unmatched bases: 2. Germline CDR1 is SGHDT and CDR2 is YYEEEE. This CDR3 is CASSLGLAGDTGELFF. The CDR3 DNA reads TGTGCCAGCAGCTTGGGCCTAGCGGGAGACACCGGGGAGCTGTTTTTT.

This clonotype was detected a few times. The rearrangement joins TRBV29-1 to TRBJ2-5; tentatively, D is TRBD1 (7 bases). The DNA end favors TRBJ2-7, so the J call may be wrong. CDR3 length: 14 amino acids. Per germline, CDR1 SQVTM and CDR2 ANQGSEA. The CDR3 bases are TGCAGCGTTGTAGGGGGCGGGACAGTTGGCGAGCAGTACTTC. This translates into CSVVGGGTVGEQYF.

V is TRBV27 and J is TRBJ2-2; 8 nucleotides match TRBD2. Germline loops: CDR1 MNHEY, CDR2 SMNVEV (reference sequence). The CDR3 length is 15 residues. The V gene end was trimmed by 7 bases and the J gene end by 3 bases; junction bases not matched to a gene: 7. This chain's CDR3 is CASTLTSAYTGELFF. The CDR3 nucleotides read TGTGCCAGCACCCTGACTAGCGCTTACACCGGGGAGCTGTTTTTT.

The sample holds a few counts of this clonotype. The V and J genes are TRBV5-1 and TRBJ2-1; 8 bases are shared with TRBD2. The CDR3 sequence is 14 residues long. Germline trimming cut 7 bases from V and 0 bases from J; bases unmatched to any gene: 3. Germline V gene data show CDR1 as SGHRS and CDR2 as YFSETQ. The CDR3 here is CASWAGGSYNEQFF. CDR3 coding DNA: TGCGCCAGCTGGGCGGGGGGCTCCTACAATGAGCAGTTCTTC.